These T cell receptor beta chains were read from a single sample in a study of regulatory T cells in long-lasting Graves disease. TCRdb re-derived calls from the multiplex PCR reads in MiXCR, one entry per CDR3 protein. The data hold about 470,000 distinct CDR3 sequences, with less than 25% observed a single time. The input for sequencing was peripheral blood mononuclear cells (PBMCs), taken when the disease was refractory, from a patient treated with antithyroid drugs. All receptors derive from a female donor with Graves disease. Each CDR3 is given with its conserved first and last residue. D genes are given only for firm matches. Part of the rows lack a size; the others show once, few, many or a class for expanded clones.

>many|TRBJ1-2|TRBV4-1|NA
TGCGCCAGCAGCCAAGGGACAGCTTATGGCTACACCTTC
CASSQGTAYGYTF
>many|TRBJ1-2|TRBV27|NA
TGTGCCAGCAGTTTTTCCGTTGACGACTATGGCTACACCTTC
CASSFSVDDYGYTF
>NA|TRBJ1-4|TRBV7-9|TRBD1
TGTGCCAGCAGCTTCGAGGGGGGACAGGCGAGTGAAAAACTGTTTTTT
CASSFEGGQASEKLFF
>few|TRBJ1-6|TRBV7-9|NA
TGTGCCAGCAGCTATGCACACGGGGGGAATTCACCCCTCCACTTT
CASSYAHGGNSPLHF
>NA|TRBJ1-2|TRBV5-4|NA
TGTGCCAGCAGCTTCACGGGCCTGGGCTATGGCTACACCTTC
CASSFTGLGYGYTF
>NA|TRBJ1-5|TRBV19|NA
TGTGCCAGTAGTATTTTGACGGACCGAAGCAATCAGCCCCAGCATTTT
CASSILTDRSNQPQHF
>few|TRBJ2-1|TRBV2|NA
TGTGCCAGCAGGGAGACTGAGCAGTTCTTC
CASRETEQFF
>few|TRBJ2-7|TRBV4-1|TRBD2
TGCGCCAGCAGCCCTAAACTAGCGGGTCCGTGGGAGCAGTACTTC
CASSPKLAGPWEQYF
>many|TRBJ2-7|TRBV2|NA
TGTGCCAGCAGTGAAGGGGTACCGGGAAGCTCCTACGAGCAGTACTTC
CASSEGVPGSSYEQYF
>many|TRBJ1-1|TRBV5-1|NA
TGCGCCAGCAGCCGAGGGGAGAACACTGAAGCTTTCTTT
CASSRGENTEAFF
>NA|TRBJ2-5|TRBV5-4|TRBD1
TGTGCCAGCAGCTTGGAACCGGGACAGCACGGGCCCCAGTACTTC
CASSLEPGQHGPQYF
>few|TRBJ1-5|TRBV7-9|NA
TGTGCCAGCAGCCAAGACAGCACGGATCAGCCCCAGCATTTT
CASSQDSTDQPQHF
>many|TRBJ1-6|TRBV7-2|NA
TGTGCCAGCAGCCTCCGGCAGGGGTCAGGTTCACCCCTCCACTTT
CASSLRQGSGSPLHF
>many|TRBJ1-1|TRBV12-3/TRBV12-4|NA
TGTGCCAGCAGTAAACCTGGCGGGAGGGCGGGCACTGAAGCTTTCTTT
CASSKPGGRAGTEAFF
>NA|TRBJ2-3|TRBV7-3|NA
TGTGCCTGCAGCCGGGGAGATACGCAGTATTTT
CACSRGDTQYF
>many|TRBJ1-5|TRBV2|NA
TGTGCCAGCAGTGATTTCAGAAATAGTCTAGCCAATCAGCCCCAGCATTTT
CASSDFRNSLANQPQHF
>NA|TRBJ2-7|TRBV20-1|NA
TGCAGTGCTAGAGATGTGGTTTTCTCCTACGAGCAGTACTTC
CSARDVVFSYEQYF
>many|TRBJ1-1|TRBV2|TRBD1
TGTGCCAGCAGTTCCGGACAGGGTATCACTGAAGCTTTCTTT
CASSSGQGITEAFF
>many|TRBJ2-5|TRBV28|TRBD2
TGTGCCAGCAGTATACCGACTAGCGGGACTCGGGGAGAGACCCAGTACTTC
CASSIPTSGTRGETQYF
>few|TRBJ2-6|TRBV7-3|NA
TGTGCCAGCAGCCCTGTCTCTGGGGCCAACGTCCTGACTTTC
CASSPVSGANVLTF
>NA|TRBJ2-7|TRBV7-2|NA
TGTGCCAGCAGCTTACTTCTGGGCGGGACTCTGAGCTCCTACGAGCAGTACTTC
CASSLLLGGTLSSYEQYF
>few|TRBJ1-5|TRBV19|NA
TGTGCCAGTAACGATGATAGCAATCAGCCCCAGCATTTT
CASNDDSNQPQHF
>NA|TRBJ2-2|TRBV5-5|NA
TGTGCCAGCAGCTGGCCTGCACGTCCTAGCTTCCGAACCGGGGAGCTGTTTTTT
CASSWPARPSFRTGELFF
>few|TRBJ1-1|TRBV7-3|NA
TGTGCCAGCAGCTTGCAGGTTAGGGCTGAAGCTTTCTTT
CASSLQVRAEAFF
>many|TRBJ2-7|TRBV9|NA
TGTGCCAGCAGCGCAACAATGGACGAGCAGTACTTC
CASSATMDEQYF
>NA|TRBJ1-1|TRBV19|TRBD1
TGTGCCAATTCCCGAGCCGGGACAGCGAGTGAAGCTTTCTTT
CANSRAGTASEAFF
>NA|TRBJ1-3|TRBV3-1|NA
TGTGCCAGCAGCATGAAGGGGCCTGGAAACACCATATATTTT
CASSMKGPGNTIYF
>many|TRBJ2-2|TRBV28|NA
TGTGCCACCCCGGCGGGGAACACCGGGGAGCTGTTTTTT
CATPAGNTGELFF
>many|TRBJ1-5|TRBV6-2/TRBV6-3|TRBD1
TGTGCCAGCAGTCCTACAGGGGGAAACAATCAGCCCCAGCATTTT
CASSPTGGNNQPQHF
>few|TRBJ1-5|TRBV19|NA
TGTGCCAGTAGTATTTGGGCAGGGGCCAGCAATCAGCCCCAGCATTTT
CASSIWAGASNQPQHF
>NA|TRBJ1-6|TRBV27|NA
TGTGCCAGCAGATCCTTGGGCAGGGGTAATTCACCCCTCCACTTT
CASRSLGRGNSPLHF
>many|TRBJ1-5|TRBV19|NA
TGTGCCAGTAGTGTAACAGGGAGCTCTCAGCCCCAGCATTTT
CASSVTGSSQPQHF
>few|TRBJ2-7|TRBV27|NA
TGTGCCAGCAGTTCGGACAGTGGAGCGTCCTACGAGCAGTACTTC
CASSSDSGASYEQYF
>NA|TRBJ1-3|TRBV10-3|NA
TGTGCCAGCCGCCCCAGGGGAACTGGAAACACCATATATTTT
CASRPRGTGNTIYF
>many|TRBJ1-2|TRBV6-1|NA
TGTGCCAGCAGTCCCGGGCCCTTCGGCTACACCTTC
CASSPGPFGYTF
>NA|TRBJ1-6|TRBV6-2/TRBV6-3|NA
TGTGCCAGCAGTGGGGGGAATAATTCACCCCTCCACTTT
CASSGGNNSPLHF
>many|TRBJ2-5|TRBV15|NA
TGTGCCACCAGCAGAGAAACTACGGTGGCCCAGTACTTC
CATSRETTVAQYF
>many|TRBJ1-6|TRBV27|NA
TGTGCCAGCAGTTTCGGGGGATATAATTCACCCCTCCACTTT
CASSFGGYNSPLHF
>few|TRBJ1-1|TRBV6-1|NA
TGTGCCAGCAGTCCCCAGAGGGTTAACACTGAAGCTTTCTTT
CASSPQRVNTEAFF
>many|TRBJ1-6|TRBV7-8|NA
TGTGCCAGCAGCCCAATAACGGCACTATATAATTCACCCCTCCACTTT
CASSPITALYNSPLHF
>many|TRBJ1-3|TRBV28|NA
TGTGCCAGCCATACGGGAGGCCTAAACCTCCAAGACTCTGGAAACACCATATATTTT
CASHTGGLNLQDSGNTIYF
>many|TRBJ2-7|TRBV6-2/TRBV6-3|TRBD1
TGTGCCAGCAGTTACTATGGACAGGCACAGTACTTC
CASSYYGQAQYF
>NA|TRBJ2-6|TRBV7-2|NA
TGTGCCATACGGGACGACTCTGGGGCCAACGTCCTGACTTTC
CAIRDDSGANVLTF
>NA|TRBJ2-2|TRBV5-6|NA
TGTGCCAGCAGCTCTGACATGCTCTCGAAAGGGGAGCTGTTTTTT
CASSSDMLSKGELFF
>few|TRBJ2-7|TRBV20-1|NA
TGCAGTGCTTGGGGCGGAACCTACGAGCAGTACTTC
CSAWGGTYEQYF